Described below is a single T cell receptor beta chain sequence and its context. The data were obtained in a study of blood T cell repertoires in COVID-19. Study overall: Acute and convalescent COVID-19 samples came from the United States, Italy and Spain. T cells, B-cell-depleted T cells, or PBMCs provided the cDNA or gDNA that served as material.

Authors' methods: Nucleated cell number was recorded as an estimate derived from reference gene primer amplification. Profiling relied on immunoSEQ multiplex PCR, and the TCRdb table lists in-frame clones only, not all of them. V, J and clone size derive from that table, while D and trimming were established from the DNA sequence. The sample yields over 80,000 clones, roughly 86% seen once. Trimming removed 8 bases from V and 3 bases from J; junction bases left unmatched: 12. This CDR3 comprises 16 residues. The germline V gene has CDR1 SEHNR and CDR2 FQNEAQ (reference sequence). This sequence was found in a man over 45 with acute or convalescent COVID-19. Sequenced material: peripheral blood. V is TRBV7-9 and J is TRBJ2-2; TRBD2 matches 7 bases. The CDR3 bases are TGTGCCAGCGAGGGGAGGGCGACATTATACACCGGGGAGCTGTTTTTT. Protein: CASEGRATLYTGELFF.